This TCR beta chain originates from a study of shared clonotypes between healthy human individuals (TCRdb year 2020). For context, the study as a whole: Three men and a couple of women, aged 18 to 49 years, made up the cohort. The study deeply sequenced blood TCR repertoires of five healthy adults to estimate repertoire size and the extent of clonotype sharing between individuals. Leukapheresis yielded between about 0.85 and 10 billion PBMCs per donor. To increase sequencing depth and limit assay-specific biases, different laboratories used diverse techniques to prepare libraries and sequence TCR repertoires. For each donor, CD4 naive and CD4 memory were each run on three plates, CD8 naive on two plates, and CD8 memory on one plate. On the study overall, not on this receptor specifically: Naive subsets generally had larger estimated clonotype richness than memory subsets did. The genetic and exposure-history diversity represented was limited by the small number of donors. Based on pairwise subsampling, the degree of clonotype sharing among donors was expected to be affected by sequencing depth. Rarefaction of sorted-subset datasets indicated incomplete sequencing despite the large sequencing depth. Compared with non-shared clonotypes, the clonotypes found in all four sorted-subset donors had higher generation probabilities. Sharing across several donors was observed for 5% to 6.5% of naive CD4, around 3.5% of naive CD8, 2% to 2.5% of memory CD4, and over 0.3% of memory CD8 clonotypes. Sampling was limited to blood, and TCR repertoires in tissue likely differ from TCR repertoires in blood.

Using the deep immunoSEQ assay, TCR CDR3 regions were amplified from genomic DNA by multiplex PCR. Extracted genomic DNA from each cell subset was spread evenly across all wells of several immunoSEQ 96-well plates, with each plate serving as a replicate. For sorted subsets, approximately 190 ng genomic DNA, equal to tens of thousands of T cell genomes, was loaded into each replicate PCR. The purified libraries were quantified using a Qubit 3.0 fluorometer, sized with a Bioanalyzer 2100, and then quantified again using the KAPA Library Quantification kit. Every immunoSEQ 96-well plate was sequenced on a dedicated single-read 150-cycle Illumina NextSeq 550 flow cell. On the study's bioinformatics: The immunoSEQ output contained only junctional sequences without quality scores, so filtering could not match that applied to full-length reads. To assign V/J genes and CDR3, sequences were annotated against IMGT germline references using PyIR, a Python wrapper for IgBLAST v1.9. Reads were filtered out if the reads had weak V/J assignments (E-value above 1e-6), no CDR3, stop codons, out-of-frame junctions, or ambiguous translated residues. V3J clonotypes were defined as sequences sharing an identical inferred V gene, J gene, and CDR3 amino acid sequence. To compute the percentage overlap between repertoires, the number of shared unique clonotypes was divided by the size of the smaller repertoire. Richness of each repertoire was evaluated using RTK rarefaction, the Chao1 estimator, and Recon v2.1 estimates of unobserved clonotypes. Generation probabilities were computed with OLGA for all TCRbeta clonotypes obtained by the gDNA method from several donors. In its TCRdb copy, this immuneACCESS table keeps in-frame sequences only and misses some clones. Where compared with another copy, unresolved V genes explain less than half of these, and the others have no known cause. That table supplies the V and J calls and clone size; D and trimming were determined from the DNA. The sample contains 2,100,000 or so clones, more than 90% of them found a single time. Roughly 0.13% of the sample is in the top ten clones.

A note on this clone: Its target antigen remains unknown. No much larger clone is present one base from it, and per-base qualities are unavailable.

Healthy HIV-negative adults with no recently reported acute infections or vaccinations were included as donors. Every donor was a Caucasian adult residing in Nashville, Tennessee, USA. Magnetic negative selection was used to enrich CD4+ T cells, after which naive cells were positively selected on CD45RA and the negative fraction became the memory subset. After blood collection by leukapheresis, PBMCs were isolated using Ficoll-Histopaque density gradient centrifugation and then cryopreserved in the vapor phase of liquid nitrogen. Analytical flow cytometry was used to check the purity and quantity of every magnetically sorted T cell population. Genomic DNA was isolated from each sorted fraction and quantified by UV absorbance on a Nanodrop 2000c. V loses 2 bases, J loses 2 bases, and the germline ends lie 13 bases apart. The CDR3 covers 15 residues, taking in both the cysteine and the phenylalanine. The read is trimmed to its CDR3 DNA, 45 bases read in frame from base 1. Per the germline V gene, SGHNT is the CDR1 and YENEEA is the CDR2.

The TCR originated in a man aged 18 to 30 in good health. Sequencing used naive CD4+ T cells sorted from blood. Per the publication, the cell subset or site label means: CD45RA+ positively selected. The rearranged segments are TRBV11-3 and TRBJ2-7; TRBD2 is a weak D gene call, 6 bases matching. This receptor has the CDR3 CASSLKWRGTYEQYF. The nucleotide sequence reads TGTGCCAGCAGCTTAAAGTGGCGGGGCACCTACGAGCAGTACTTC. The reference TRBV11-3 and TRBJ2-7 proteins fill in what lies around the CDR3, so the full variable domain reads EAGVVQSPRYKIIEKKQPVAFWCNPISGHNTLYWYLQNLGQGPELLIRYENEEAVDDSQLPKDRFSAERLKGVDSTLKIQPAELGDSAVYLCASSLKWRGTYEQYFGPGTRLTVT.